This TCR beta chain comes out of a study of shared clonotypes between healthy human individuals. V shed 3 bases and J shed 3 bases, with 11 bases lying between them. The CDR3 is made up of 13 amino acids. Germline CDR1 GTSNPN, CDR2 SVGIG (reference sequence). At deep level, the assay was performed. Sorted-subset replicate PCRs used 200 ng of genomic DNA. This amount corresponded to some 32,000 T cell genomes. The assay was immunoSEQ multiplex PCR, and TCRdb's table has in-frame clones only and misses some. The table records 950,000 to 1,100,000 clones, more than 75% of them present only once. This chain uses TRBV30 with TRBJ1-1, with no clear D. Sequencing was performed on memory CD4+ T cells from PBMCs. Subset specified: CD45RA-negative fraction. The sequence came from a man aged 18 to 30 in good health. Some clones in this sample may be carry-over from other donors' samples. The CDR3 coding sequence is TGTGCCTGGAGATTGGGCAGCTACACTGAAGCTTTCTTT. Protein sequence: CAWRLGSYTEAFF. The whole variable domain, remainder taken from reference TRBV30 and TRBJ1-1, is SQTIHQWPATLVQPVGSPLSLECTVEGTSNPNLYWYRQAAGRGLQLLFYSVGIGQISSEVPQNLSASRPQDRQFILSSKKLLLSDSGFYLCAWRLGSYTEAFFGQGTRLTVV.